A single sample gave rise to the 9 T cell receptor beta chains below, sequenced in a study of blood T cell repertoires in COVID-19. Some clones are missing from TCRdb's copy, which holds only in-frame ones; the method was immunoSEQ multiplex PCR. The data hold roughly 240,000 clones, with 86% observed a single time. The material sequenced was peripheral blood. Receptors were obtained from a woman aged 80 or over with COVID-19, enrolled during active disease.

The genes are TRBV19 and TRBJ2-1; D possibly corresponds to TRBD1 (6 bases). Germline V gene sequence: CDR1 LNHDA, CDR2 SQIVND (reference sequence). The CDR3 covers 11 residues. Trimming stripped 2 bases from V and 10 bases from J, with 6 bases between. The CDR3 spells CASSIRGEQFF. The CDR3 DNA reads TGTGCCAGTAGTATAAGGGGGGAGCAGTTCTTC.

V and J are TRBV30 and TRBJ2-3, with D possibly being TRBD1 (5 bases). The V gene's germline CDR1 is GTSNPN and CDR2 SVGIG (reference sequence). This CDR3 contains 14 residues. With 2 bases removed from V and 2 bases from J, the gap between germline ends came to 11 bases. CDR3 residues: CAWSLGGATDTQYF. The DNA for the CDR3 is TGTGCCTGGAGTCTCGGTGGGGCCACAGATACGCAGTATTTT.

V usage is TRBV25-1 and J usage is TRBJ1-2; D not resolved. The V end was cut by 3 bases, the J end by 0 bases, with 11 bases between. The CDR3 is made up of 15 amino acids. Germline CDR1 and CDR2: MGHDK and SYGVNS. CDR3 residues: CASSDRGSANYGYTF. DNA of the CDR3: TGTGCCAGCAGTGATCGAGGGTCGGCTAACTATGGCTACACCTTC.

V is TRBV5-8 and J is TRBJ1-3; D is uncertain. Germline CDR1 and CDR2: SGHTS and YDEGEE. The CDR3 covers 17 residues. Trimming pared 0 bases from V and 2 bases from J, leaving 15 bases between. The DNA of the CDR3 is TGTGCCAGCAGCTTGGCTGGTCAAACAGCCACTGGAAACACCATATATTTT. Amino acid sequence: CASSLAGQTATGNTIYF.

This chain links TRBV4-1 with TRBJ2-2; 7 bases are a match to TRBD2. V lost 1 base and J lost 2; bases outside the gene matches: 7. The CDR3 runs to 17 residues. Germline loops: CDR1 MGHRA, CDR2 YSYEKL. DNA of the CDR3: TGCGCCAGCAGCCAAGGTCGGACGGGGGGAAACACCGGGGAGCTGTTTTTT. It is translated as CASSQGRTGGNTGELFF.

V is TRBV30 and J is TRBJ2-5; a weak D match, TRBD2 (6 bases). From germline, CDR1 is GTSNPN and CDR2 SVGIG (reference sequence). The CDR3 totals 13 residues. V lost 3 bases and J lost 5, with 13 bases in between. The CDR3 loop reads CAWSPGDWETQYF. The CDR3 nucleotides are TGTGCCTGGAGCCCGGGGGATTGGGAGACCCAGTACTTC.

V usage is TRBV30 and J usage is TRBJ1-4; D is ambiguous. V lost 2 bases, J lost 7 bases, and 8 bases lay in between. The CDR3 has 12 residues. Looked up from germline, CDR1 is GTSNPN and CDR2 is SVGIG (reference sequence). Here the CDR3 reads CAWSKSGEKLFF. CDR3 in DNA: TGTGCCTGGAGTAAGTCCGGTGAAAAACTGTTTTTT.

This chain uses TRBV2 with TRBJ2-5; a weak D match, TRBD1 (6 bases). Trimming removed 9 bases from V and 5 bases from J, with 13 bases in between. This CDR3 is 12 amino acids long. Germline assignment: CDR1 SNHLY and CDR2 FYNNEI. Here the CDR3 reads CARRTVGETQYF. DNA for the CDR3: TGTGCCAGGCGGACAGTGGGGGAGACCCAGTACTTC. The full variable domain, rest sourced from reference TRBV2 and TRBJ2-5, is EPEVTQTPSHQVTQMGQEVILRCVPISNHLYFYWYRQILGQKVEFLVSFYNNEISEKSEIFDDQFSVERPDGSNFTLKIRSTKLEDSAMYFCARRTVGETQYFGPGTRLLVL.

The chain employs TRBV7-9 and TRBJ1-6; TRBD1 aligns across 7 bases. Looked up from germline, CDR1 is SEHNR and CDR2 is FQNEAQ (reference sequence). V shed 6 bases and J 1 base; nucleotides not matched to a gene: 9. This CDR3 has 17 amino acids. CDR3 residues: CASSRGTVQSYNSPLHF. DNA for the CDR3: TGTGCCAGCAGTCGGGGGACAGTTCAGTCCTATAATTCACCCCTCCACTTT.